This T cell receptor beta chain comes out of a study of blood T cell repertoires in COVID-19. Per the original methods: The assay estimated nucleated cells by amplifying reference gene primers. The protocol was immunoSEQ multiplex PCR, while the TCRdb copy is restricted to in-frame clones and leaves out a portion. Clone size and V and J calls were adopted from that table, with D and trimming inferred from the DNA. The data contain over 250,000 clones, over 80% of them singletons. This CDR3 region has 15 residues. CDR1 and CDR2 (germline): LGHDT, YNNKEL (reference sequence). V was trimmed by 3 bases and J by 1 base, leaving 13 bases between them. This clone was counted a single time. Patients from Seattle were sampled longitudinally, starting during active infection.

The source material was peripheral blood. The receptor comes from a woman between 45 and 65 years old with COVID-19, enrolled during active disease. The rearrangement uses TRBV3-1 (or the pseudogene TRBV3-2) and TRBJ2-7, with D possibly matching TRBD1 (5 bases). The CDR3 DNA reads TGTGCCAGCAGCCATCTCCCGGACACATCCTACGAGCAGTACTTC. Protein: CASSHLPDTSYEQYF.